This T cell receptor beta chain was identified in a study of Graves' ophthalmopathy and Graves' hyperthyroidism. About the research overall: Before any treatment was given, at initial diagnosis, peripheral blood was collected.

There are many counts of this clonotype. Each diagnosis was determined on the basis of clinical symptoms, serum thyroxine, TRAb, thyroid ultrasound and orbital computed tomography. PBMCs had their origin in fresh peripheral blood (approximately 9.7 ml). The CDR3 has 15 residues. Trimming left V 6 bases short and J 3 bases short, with 15 bases between. Germline CDR1 and CDR2: LNHDA and SQIVND (reference sequence). Scientists amplified the TCR beta CDR3 regions from RNA transcripts. First-round RT-PCR with HTBI primers preceded a second-round multiplex PCR. Using its own MiXCR run on the multiplex PCR reads, TCRdb lists one record per CDR3 protein. The sample holds roughly 410,000 distinct CDR3 sequences; roughly 15% are singletons and the top ten take 5.5% to 8%.

V is TRBV19 and J is TRBJ2-4; D is perhaps TRBD2 (6 bases). The TCR was taken from a woman in her late teens or twenties with stable Graves' hyperthyroidism. Input material: peripheral blood. The CDR3 region is CASRPLAEGKNIQYF. The CDR3 DNA is TGTGCCAGTAGACCTCTGGCGGAGGGCAAAAACATTCAGTACTTC.